This T cell receptor beta chain came from a study of T cells in localized non-small cell lung cancer. The assay was immunoSEQ multiplex PCR, and TCRdb's table has in-frame clones only and misses some. The sample lists 100,000 to 150,000 clones, about 89% occurring once. CDR3 length: 16 amino acids. Germline assignment: CDR1 SGHVS and CDR2 FNYEAQ. V shed 1 base and J shed 1 base, with 12 bases lying between them. The source is a female donor of 60 years or more with stage I lung adenocarcinoma. This material consisted of peripheral blood, taken before any cancer treatment. V and J are TRBV7-6 and TRBJ2-3, with no clear D. CDR3 sequence: CASSLDSERGTDTQYF. The CDR3 DNA is TGTGCCAGCAGCTTAGATTCGGAGCGCGGCACAGATACGCAGTATTTT.